Presented here are 2 T cell receptor beta chains from one specimen sequenced in a study of PD-1 blockade in classical Hodgkin lymphoma. Sequencing was performed with immunoSEQ multiplex PCR; in TCRdb, only in-frame clones are kept and a portion is missing. The data show about 46,000 clones, under 95% seen once. Time point specified: newly diagnosed, previously untreated cHL patient sample. Sequencing was performed on peripheral blood mononuclear cells (PBMCs). These receptors were collected from a human donor with classical Hodgkin lymphoma.

The chain is built from TRBV18 and TRBJ1-5; 8 bases map to TRBD1. Germline V gene sequence: CDR1 KGHSH, CDR2 LQKENI. V shed 3 bases, J shed 0 bases, and the junction held 4 bases outside the gene matches. This CDR3 has 16 residues. The CDR3 nucleotides read TGTGCCAGCTCACCGAGACAGGGGAATAGCAATCAGCCCCAGCATTTT. Amino acids: CASSPRQGNSNQPQHF.

The CDR3 is CASSSQKGSQPGANVLTF. In nucleotides, the CDR3 is TGTGCCAGCAGCTCCCAAAAAGGGTCTCAGCCTGGGGCCAACGTCCTGACTTTC. This chain links TRBV28 with TRBJ2-6; D is ambiguous. Between the trimmed V and J ends, which lost 6 bases and 2 bases, there was a span of 20 bases. The CDR3 is made up of 18 amino acids. Per the germline V gene, CDR1 is MDHEN and CDR2 is SYDVKM.